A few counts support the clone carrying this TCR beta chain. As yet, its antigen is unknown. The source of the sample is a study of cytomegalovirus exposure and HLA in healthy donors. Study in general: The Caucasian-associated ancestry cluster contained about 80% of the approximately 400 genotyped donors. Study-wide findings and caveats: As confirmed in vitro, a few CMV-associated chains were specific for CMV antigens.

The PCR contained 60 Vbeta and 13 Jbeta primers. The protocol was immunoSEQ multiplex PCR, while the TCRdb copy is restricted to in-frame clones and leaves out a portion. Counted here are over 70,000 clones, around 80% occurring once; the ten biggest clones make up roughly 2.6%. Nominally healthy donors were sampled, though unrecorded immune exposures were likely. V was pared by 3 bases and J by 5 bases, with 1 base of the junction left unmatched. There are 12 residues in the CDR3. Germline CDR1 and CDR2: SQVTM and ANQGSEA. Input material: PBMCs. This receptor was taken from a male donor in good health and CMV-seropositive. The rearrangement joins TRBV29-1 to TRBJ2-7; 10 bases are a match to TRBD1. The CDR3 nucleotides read TGCAGCGTTGAGGGACAGGGGAACGAGCAGTACTTC. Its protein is CSVEGQGNEQYF.